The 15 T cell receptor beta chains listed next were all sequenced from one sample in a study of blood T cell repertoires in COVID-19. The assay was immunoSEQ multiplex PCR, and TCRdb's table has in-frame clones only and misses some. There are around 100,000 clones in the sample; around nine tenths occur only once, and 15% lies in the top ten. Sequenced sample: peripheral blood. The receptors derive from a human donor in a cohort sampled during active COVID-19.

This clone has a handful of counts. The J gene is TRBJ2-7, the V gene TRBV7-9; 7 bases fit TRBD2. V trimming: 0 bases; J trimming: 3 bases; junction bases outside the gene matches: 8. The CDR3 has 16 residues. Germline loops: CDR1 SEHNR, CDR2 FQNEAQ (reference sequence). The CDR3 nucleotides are TGTGCCAGCAGCTTAGCGGTGGGGTCTAGCGGCTACGAGCAGTACTTC. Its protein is CASSLAVGSSGYEQYF. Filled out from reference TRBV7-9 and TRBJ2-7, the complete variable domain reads DTGVSQNPRHKITKRGQNVTFRCDPISEHNRLYWYRQTLGQGPEFLTYFQNEAQLEKSRLLSDRFSAERPKGSFSTLEIQRTEQGDSAMYLCASSLAVGSSGYEQYFGPGTRLTVT.

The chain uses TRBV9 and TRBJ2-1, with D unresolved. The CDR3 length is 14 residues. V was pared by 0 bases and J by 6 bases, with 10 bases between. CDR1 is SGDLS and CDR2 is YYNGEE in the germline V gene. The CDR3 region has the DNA TGTGCCAGCAGCGTAGACCCGCGGAGCAATGAGCAGTTCTTC. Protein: CASSVDPRSNEQFF.

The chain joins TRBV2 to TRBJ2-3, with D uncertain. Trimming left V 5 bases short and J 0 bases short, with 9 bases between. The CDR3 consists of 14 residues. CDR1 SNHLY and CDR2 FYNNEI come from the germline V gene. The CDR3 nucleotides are TGTGCCAGCAGTTCCTTTTTAAGCACAGATACGCAGTATTTT. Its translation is CASSSFLSTDTQYF.

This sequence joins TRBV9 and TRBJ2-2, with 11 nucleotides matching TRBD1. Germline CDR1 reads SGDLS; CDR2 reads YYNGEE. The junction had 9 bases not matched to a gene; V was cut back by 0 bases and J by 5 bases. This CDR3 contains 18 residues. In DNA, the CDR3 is TGTGCCAGCAGCGTAGCTGTACCGTGGGACAGGGGGACCGGGGAGCTGTTTTTT. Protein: CASSVAVPWDRGTGELFF.

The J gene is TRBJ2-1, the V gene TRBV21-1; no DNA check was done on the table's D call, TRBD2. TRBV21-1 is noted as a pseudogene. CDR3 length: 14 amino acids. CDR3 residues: CASSIGRVYNEQFF. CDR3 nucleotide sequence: TGTGCCAGCAGCATTGGTCGAGTCTACAATGAGCAGTTCTTC.

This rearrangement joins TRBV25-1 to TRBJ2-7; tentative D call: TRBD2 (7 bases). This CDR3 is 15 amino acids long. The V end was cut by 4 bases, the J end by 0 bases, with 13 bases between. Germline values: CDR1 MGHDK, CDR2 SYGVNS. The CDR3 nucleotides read TGTGCCAGCAGTGTAGGGGGGGTAAGCTCCTACGAGCAGTACTTC. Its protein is CASSVGGVSSYEQYF.

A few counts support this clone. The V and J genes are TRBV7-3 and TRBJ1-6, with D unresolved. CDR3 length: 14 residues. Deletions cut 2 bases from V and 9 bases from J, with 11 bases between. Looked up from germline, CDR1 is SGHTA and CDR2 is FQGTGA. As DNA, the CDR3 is TGTGCCAGCAGCTTAGTGGGGAGTGGTTCACCCCTCCACTTT. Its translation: CASSLVGSGSPLHF.

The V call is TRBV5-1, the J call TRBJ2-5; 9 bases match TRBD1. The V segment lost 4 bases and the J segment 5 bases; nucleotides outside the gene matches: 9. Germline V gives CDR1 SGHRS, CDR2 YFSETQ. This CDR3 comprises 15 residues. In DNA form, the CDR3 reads TGCGCCAGCAGCGGGACAGGGCCCTCGGGTGAGACCCAGTACTTC. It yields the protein CASSGTGPSGETQYF.

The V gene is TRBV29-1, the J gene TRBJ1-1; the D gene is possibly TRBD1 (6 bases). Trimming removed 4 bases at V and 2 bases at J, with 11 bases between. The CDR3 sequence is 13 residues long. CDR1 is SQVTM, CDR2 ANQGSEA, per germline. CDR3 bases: TGCAGCGTTGTCCAGACAGGCAACACTGAAGCTTTCTTT. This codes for CSVVQTGNTEAFF.

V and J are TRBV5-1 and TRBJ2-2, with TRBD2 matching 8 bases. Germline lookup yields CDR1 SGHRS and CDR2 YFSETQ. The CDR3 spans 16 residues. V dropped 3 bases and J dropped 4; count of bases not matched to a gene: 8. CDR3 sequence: CASSYTGTRGTGELFF. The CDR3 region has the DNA TGCGCCAGCAGCTATACCGGGACTAGAGGCACCGGGGAGCTGTTTTTT.

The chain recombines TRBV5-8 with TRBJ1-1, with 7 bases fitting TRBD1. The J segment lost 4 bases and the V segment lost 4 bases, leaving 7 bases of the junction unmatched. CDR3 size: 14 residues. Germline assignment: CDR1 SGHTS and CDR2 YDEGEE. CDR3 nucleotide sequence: TGTGCCAGCAGCATAGGACAGGTGGGCACTGAAGCTTTCTTT. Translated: CASSIGQVGTEAFF.

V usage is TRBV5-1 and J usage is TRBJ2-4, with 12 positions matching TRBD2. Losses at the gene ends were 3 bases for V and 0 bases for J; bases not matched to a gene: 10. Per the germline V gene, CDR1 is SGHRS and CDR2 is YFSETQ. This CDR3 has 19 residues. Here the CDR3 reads CASSSSLAGGNLAKNIQYF. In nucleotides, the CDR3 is TGCGCCAGCAGCTCTTCACTAGCGGGGGGAAACCTAGCCAAAAACATTCAGTACTTC.

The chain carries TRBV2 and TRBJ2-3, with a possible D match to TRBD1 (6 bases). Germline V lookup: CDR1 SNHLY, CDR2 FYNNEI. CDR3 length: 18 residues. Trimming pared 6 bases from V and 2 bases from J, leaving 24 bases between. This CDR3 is CASRGGADGAPTTDTQYF. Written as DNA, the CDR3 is TGTGCCAGCAGAGGGGGAGCCGACGGGGCTCCAACCACAGATACGCAGTATTTT.

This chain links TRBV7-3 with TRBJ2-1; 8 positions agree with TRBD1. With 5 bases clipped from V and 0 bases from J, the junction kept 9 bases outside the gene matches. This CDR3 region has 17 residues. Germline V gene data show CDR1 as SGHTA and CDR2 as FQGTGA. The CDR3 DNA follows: TGTGCCAGCAGCACGGACAGGGCGCAAAGCTCCTACAATGAGCAGTTCTTC. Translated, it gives CASSTDRAQSSYNEQFF.

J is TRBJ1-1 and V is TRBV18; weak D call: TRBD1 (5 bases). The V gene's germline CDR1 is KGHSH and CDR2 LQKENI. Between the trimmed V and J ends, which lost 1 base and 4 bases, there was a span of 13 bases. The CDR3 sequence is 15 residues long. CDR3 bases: TGTGCCAGCTCACCACGTAAGGGGCTGAGCACTGAAGCTTTCTTT. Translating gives CASSPRKGLSTEAFF.